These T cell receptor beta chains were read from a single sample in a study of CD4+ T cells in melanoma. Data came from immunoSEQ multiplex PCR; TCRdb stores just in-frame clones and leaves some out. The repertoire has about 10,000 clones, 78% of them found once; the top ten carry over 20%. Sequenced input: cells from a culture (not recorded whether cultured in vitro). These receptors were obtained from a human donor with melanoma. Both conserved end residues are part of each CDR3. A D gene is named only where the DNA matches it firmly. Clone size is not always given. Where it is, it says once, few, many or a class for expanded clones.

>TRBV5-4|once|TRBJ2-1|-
CASSLYTSLSRHEQFF
TGTGCCAGCAGCTTATACACTAGTCTGTCTCGGCATGAGCAGTTCTTC
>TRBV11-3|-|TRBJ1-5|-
CASSLALRVRQPQHF
TGTGCCAGCAGCTTAGCTTTGAGGGTTCGTCAGCCCCAGCATTTT
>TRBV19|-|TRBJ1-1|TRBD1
CASSPSNRGAEAGSAF
TGTGCCAGTAGCCCCTCCAACAGGGGCGCGGAGGCAGGGAGTGCCTTT
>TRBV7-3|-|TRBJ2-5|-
CASSFRGGETQYF
TGTGCCAGCAGCTTTCGTGGGGGAGAGACCCAGTACTTC
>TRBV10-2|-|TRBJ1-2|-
CASSEGRIGGYTF
TGCGCCAGCAGTGAAGGCAGGATCGGAGGCTACACCTTC
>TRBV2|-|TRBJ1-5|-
CASRDSGYQPQHF
TGTGCCAGCAGGGATTCAGGATATCAGCCCCAGCATTTT
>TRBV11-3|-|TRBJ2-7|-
CASSLASQGYEQYF
TGTGCCAGCAGCTTAGCGAGCCAGGGCTACGAGCAGTACTTC
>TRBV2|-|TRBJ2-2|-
CASTLPDGELFF
TGTGCCAGCACTCTGCCGGACGGGGAGCTGTTTTTT
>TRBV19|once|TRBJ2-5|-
CASSISRSLGSGETQYF
TGTGCCAGTAGTATTTCCCGCAGCCTGGGTTCGGGAGAGACCCAGTACTTC
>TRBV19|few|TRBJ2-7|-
CASSIYGQGEQYF
TGTGCCAGTAGTATTTACGGTCAAGGGGAGCAGTACTTC
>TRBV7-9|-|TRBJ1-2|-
CASSNRETYGYTF
TGTGCCAGCAGCAACAGGGAAACCTATGGCTACACCTTC
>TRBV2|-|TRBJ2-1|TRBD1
CASSEPGQGILFF
TGTGCCAGCAGTGAACCGGGACAGGGGATTCTGTTCTTC
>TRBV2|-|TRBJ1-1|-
CASSEEEKKAFF
TGTGCCAGCAGTGAAGAGGAAAAAAAAGCTTTCTTT
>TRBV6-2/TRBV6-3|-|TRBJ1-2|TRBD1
CASSNDRGYYGYTF
TGTGCCAGCAGTAACGACAGGGGTTACTATGGCTACACCTTC
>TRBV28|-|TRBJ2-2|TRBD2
CASRVSGRAGELFF
TGTGCCAGCAGAGTAAGCGGGAGGGCCGGGGAGCTGTTTTTT
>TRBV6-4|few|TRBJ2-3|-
CASSASLAGTQYF
TGTGCCAGCAGTGCCTCCCTAGCCGGTACGCAGTATTTT
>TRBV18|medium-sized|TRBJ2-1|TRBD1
CASSPISIPGQPGNEQFF
TGTGCCAGCTCACCGATCTCCATTCCGGGACAGCCGGGCAATGAGCAGTTCTTC